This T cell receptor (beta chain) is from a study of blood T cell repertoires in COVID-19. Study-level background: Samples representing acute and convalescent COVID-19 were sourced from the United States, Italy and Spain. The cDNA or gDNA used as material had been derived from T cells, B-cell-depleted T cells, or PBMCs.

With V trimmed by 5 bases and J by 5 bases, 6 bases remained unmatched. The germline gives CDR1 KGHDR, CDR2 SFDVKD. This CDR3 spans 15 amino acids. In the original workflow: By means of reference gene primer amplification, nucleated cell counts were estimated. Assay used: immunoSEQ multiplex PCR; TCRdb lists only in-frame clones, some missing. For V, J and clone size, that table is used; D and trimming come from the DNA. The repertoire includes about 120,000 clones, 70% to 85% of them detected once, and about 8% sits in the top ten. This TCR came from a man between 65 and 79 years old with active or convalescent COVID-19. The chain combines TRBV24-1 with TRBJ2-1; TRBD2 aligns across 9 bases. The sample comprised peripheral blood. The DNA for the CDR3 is TGTGCCACCAGTGCTGGCGGGGGGGTTGACAATGAGCAGTTCTTC. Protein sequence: CATSAGGGVDNEQFF.